Listed here are 25 T cell receptor beta chains from one sample, sequenced in a study of T-cell reconstitution after alpha-beta-depleted transplantation in children (dated by TCRdb to about 2016). To prepare the library, PCR was applied. The instrument was an Illumina HiSeq 2500. To normalize quantification of the TCRbeta repertoire, the TCR libraries were built with molecular barcoding that relied on unique molecular identifiers. TCRdb reworked the public reads: Q25 trimming with fastp, MiXCR clone assembly, productive beta chains retained. For every CDR3 protein sequence, its rows merge into one entry that carries the most common genes and DNA. This sample has about 600,000 distinct CDR3 sequences in its table, and 10% to 15% of those were observed once. The top ten clonotypes cover around 2.2% of the sample. Sample treatment or condition, as interpreted from the label and publication: allogeneic hematopoietic cell transplantation with graft depleted of TCRalphabeta T cells and CD19 B cells.

The sample here was PBMCs, mostly from graft donor cells, taken 360 days after TCRalphabeta/CD19-depleted stem cell transplant. Receptor source: a male patient between 10 and 17 years old who had a stem cell transplant for acute myeloid leukemia, so the T cells may come from the graft donor.

This chain connects TRBV6-1 to TRBJ2-3; either TRBD1 or TRBD2 may supply D (6 bases each). The V and J ends lost 8 bases and 0 bases respectively, with 9 bases between them. Germline V gene data show CDR1 as MNHNS and CDR2 as SASEGT. The CDR3 length is 13 residues. As DNA, the CDR3 is TGTGCCAGCCAGGGGAGGAGCACAGATACGCAGTATTTT. Translating gives CASQGRSTDTQYF.

The table lists this clonotype with a few counts. The V gene is TRBV29-1, the J gene TRBJ2-7; perhaps TRBD1 as D (5 bases). Germline CDR1 SQVTM, CDR2 ANQGSEA. The CDR3 loop spans 10 amino acids. V lost 6 bases and J 7 bases, leaving 10 bases between the germline ends. DNA for the CDR3: TGCAGCGTAGCCTACAGGGAGCAGTACTTC. Translated, it gives CSVAYREQYF.

The rearrangement links TRBV20-1 to TRBJ2-5; 7 nucleotides agree with TRBD1. The junction had 6 bases not matched to a gene; V was cut back by 2 bases and J by 3 bases. Germline V gene lookup returns CDR1 DFQATT and CDR2 SNEGSKA (reference sequence). The CDR3 is 14 amino acids. The CDR3 region is CSARSRTGEETQYF. CDR3 DNA: TGCAGTGCTAGATCTCGGACAGGTGAAGAGACCCAGTACTTC.

This clonotype turned up a few times. The chain links TRBV11-2 to TRBJ2-1; D remains ambiguous. The CDR3 extends over 14 amino acids. The ends were cut back, 1 base at V and 3 bases at J, with 7 bases in the middle. Germline V gives CDR1 SGHAT, CDR2 FQNNGV. Written as DNA, the CDR3 is TGTGCCAGCAGCTTAGTGACTTACTACAATGAGCAGTTCTTC. Translation gives CASSLVTYYNEQFF. Full variable domain (outside the CDR3, taken from reference TRBV11-2 and TRBJ2-1): EAGVAQSPRYKIIEKRQSVAFWCNPISGHATLYWYQQILGQGPKLLIQFQNNGVVDDSQLPKDRFSAERLKGVDSTLKIQPAKLEDSAVYLCASSLVTYYNEQFFGPGTRLTVL.

The chain uses TRBV20-1 and TRBJ1-2; no firm D call. The CDR3 runs 14 residues. CDR1 is DFQATT and CDR2 is SNEGSKA in the germline V gene (reference sequence). Trimming cost V 1 base and J 5 bases, with 14 bases left between them. CDR3 sequence: CSARVKGPGYGYTF. The CDR3 DNA reads TGCAGTGCTAGAGTTAAAGGACCGGGTTATGGCTACACCTTC.

The chain combines TRBV7-2 with TRBJ2-7; no firm D call. Germline V gives CDR1 SGHTA, CDR2 FQGNSA. V lost 1 base, J lost 2 bases, and 6 bases lay in between. The CDR3 runs 13 residues. The CDR3 DNA reads as TGTGCCAGCAGCTTAGTCCTAGCCTACGAGCAGTACTTC. This sequence encodes CASSLVLAYEQYF.

This clonotype was counted a few times. The chain couples TRBV5-1 to TRBJ1-2, with D possibly matching TRBD1 (5 bases). The CDR3 length is 14 residues. The V gene's germline CDR1 is SGHRS and CDR2 YFSETQ. The V and J ends lost 1 base and 8 bases respectively, with 15 bases between them. The CDR3 reads CASSLRRGMEGYTF. The CDR3 bases are TGCGCCAGCAGCTTGAGAAGGGGTATGGAGGGCTACACCTTC.

This clonotype occurred many times. The V and J genes are TRBV28 and TRBJ2-5; D is uncertain. CDR3 length equals 15 residues. Between the trimmed V and J ends, which lost 5 bases and 5 bases, there was a span of 18 bases. The germline V gene encodes CDR1 MDHEN and CDR2 SYDVKM. The CDR3 nucleotides read TGTGCCAGCAGTACCTCCACGGATGACGGGGAGACCCAGTACTTC. Its translation is CASSTSTDDGETQYF.

This clonotype was seen ten or more times. J is TRBJ1-1 and V is TRBV19; unclear D gene. This CDR3 contains 18 residues. Trimming cost V 2 bases and J 0 bases, with 19 bases left between them. CDR1 and CDR2 from the germline V gene are LNHDA and SQIVND (reference sequence). The CDR3 loop is CASSISALTRFLNTEAFF. The DNA for the CDR3 is TGTGCCAGTAGTATATCGGCCCTGACGCGTTTCCTGAACACTGAAGCTTTCTTT.

This clonotype was observed a handful of times. The rearrangement links TRBV20-1 to TRBJ2-7, with a weak D call TRBD2 (5 bases). The CDR3 totals 16 residues. The ends were cut back, 1 base at V and 5 bases at J, with 21 bases in the middle. Germline CDR1 DFQATT, CDR2 SNEGSKA (reference sequence). CDR3 sequence (DNA): TGCAGTGCTAGAGCCCTACTAGAGTCAAATGTTCACGAGCAGTACTTC. Translated: CSARALLESNVHEQYF.

A few counts support this clonotype. This chain uses TRBV10-3 with TRBJ2-5; 16 nucleotides line up with TRBD2. The J segment lost 5 bases and the V segment lost 2 bases, leaving 2 bases of the junction unmatched. From germline, CDR1 is ENHRY and CDR2 SYGVKD. The CDR3 has 16 amino acids. CDR3 DNA sequence: TGTGCCATCAGTGAGCCGGGACTAGCGGGAGGGGAGACCCAGTACTTC. Translation gives CAISEPGLAGGETQYF.

This clonotype has more than one count but fewer than ten. The rearrangement links TRBV28 to TRBJ1-1, with 7 positions matching TRBD1. J gave up 1 base and V 4 bases, and 12 bases lay outside the gene matches. Per germline, CDR1 MDHEN and CDR2 SYDVKM. The CDR3 has 17 amino acids. The CDR3 sequence: CASSWLLSGQKNTEAFF. Written as DNA, the CDR3 is TGTGCCAGCAGTTGGCTGTTATCGGGACAGAAGAACACTGAAGCTTTCTTT.

This clonotype was observed at least ten times. The CDR3 sequence: CASSLVRYYEQYF. CDR3 nucleotides: TGTGCCAGCAGTTTAGTCCGATACTACGAGCAGTACTTC. V usage is TRBV27 and J usage is TRBJ2-7; D gene ambiguous. This CDR3 has 13 amino acids. The ends were cut back, 2 bases at V and 3 bases at J, with 8 bases in the middle. In germline, CDR1 is MNHEY, CDR2 SMNVEV (reference sequence).

With regard to this clonotype: A much larger clone lies one base from this, so it may be a read error. The chain has TRBV6-1 and TRBJ2-7, with 11 bases that match TRBD1. Germline lookup yields CDR1 MNHNS and CDR2 SASEGT. The CDR3 runs 15 residues. V shed 5 bases, J shed 3 bases, and the junction held 6 bases outside the gene matches. The CDR3 region is CASSRAGTGGYEQYF. CDR3 nucleotides: TGTGCCAGCAGTCGCGCCGGGACAGGGGGCTACGAGCAGTACTTC.

This clonotype has a handful of counts. The chain combines TRBV27 with TRBJ2-7; D remains ambiguous. Germline CDR1 is MNHEY and CDR2 is SMNVEV (reference sequence). V was shortened by 2 bases and J by 3 bases, with 8 bases between the two germline ends. There are 13 residues in the CDR3. This CDR3 reads CASSLGLYYEQYF. CDR3 DNA sequence: TGTGCCAGCAGTTTAGGGCTTTACTACGAGCAGTACTTC.

There are many counts of this clonotype. CDR3 region: CASSSDSGHQPQHF. The DNA of the CDR3 is TGTGCCAGCAGTTCCGACAGCGGACATCAGCCCCAGCATTTT. The gene calls are TRBV12-3 or TRBV12-4 and TRBJ1-5; a weak D match, TRBD1 (5 bases). The CDR3 is 14 residues long. Trimming took 4 bases from V and 5 from J, leaving 12 bases between them.

The gene calls are TRBV12-3 or TRBV12-4 and TRBJ2-4, with D possibly matching TRBD2 (5 bases). This CDR3 region has 15 residues. V lost 5 bases and J 0 bases, leaving 11 bases between the germline ends. The CDR3 DNA is TGTGCCAGCAGTGGACTGTCGAAAGCCAAAAACATTCAGTACTTC. Encoded protein: CASSGLSKAKNIQYF.

This clonotype was counted ten times or more. The genes are TRBV2 and TRBJ2-7; 8 bases fit TRBD2. This CDR3 is 14 amino acids long. Germline trimming cut 6 bases from V and 4 bases from J; bases unmatched to any gene: 8. CDR1 is SNHLY and CDR2 is FYNNEI in the germline V gene. Written as DNA, the CDR3 is TGTGCCAGCAGGCCGGGACTAGATGGGTACGAGCAGTACTTC. Protein product: CASRPGLDGYEQYF.

This clonotype came up a few times. The chain joins TRBV4-2 to TRBJ2-2, with 13 nucleotides matching TRBD2. From germline, CDR1 is LGHNA and CDR2 YNFKEQ. This CDR3 contains 17 residues. With V trimmed by 4 bases and J by 4 bases, 6 bases remained unmatched. Here the CDR3 reads CASSPKLAGGFTGELFF. CDR3 bases: TGTGCCAGCAGCCCGAAACTAGCGGGAGGGTTCACCGGGGAGCTGTTTTTT.

This clonotype was counted between two and nine times. The CDR3 sequence is CATSDAGGPSTDTQYF. The CDR3 nucleotides read TGTGCCACCAGTGACGCGGGGGGACCTAGCACAGATACGCAGTATTTT. The rearrangement joins TRBV24-1 to TRBJ2-3; TRBD2 aligns across 8 bases. Germline CDR1 is KGHDR and CDR2 is SFDVKD. The J segment lost 0 bases and the V segment lost 4 bases, leaving 5 bases of the junction unmatched. The CDR3 is 16 residues long.

The gene calls are TRBV29-1 and TRBJ1-5, with D possibly TRBD1 on 5 matching bases. The ends were cut back, 0 bases at V and 7 bases at J, with 7 bases in the middle. The CDR3 is 12 residues long. Germline V lookup: CDR1 SQVTM, CDR2 ANQGSEA. CDR3 sequence (DNA): TGCAGCGTTGAAGACAGGGTCCAGCCCCAGCATTTT. Protein product: CSVEDRVQPQHF.

In this sample, this clonotype turned up a few times. The chain joins TRBV18 to TRBJ1-4, with D possibly being TRBD1 (6 bases). With 3 bases removed from V and 0 bases from J, the gap between germline ends came to 17 bases. CDR3 length: 18 amino acids. CDR1 KGHSH and CDR2 LQKENI come from the germline V gene. In DNA form, the CDR3 reads TGTGCCAGCTCACCTCTCCCCGTACAGGGAGCAACTAATGAAAAACTGTTTTTT. Translating gives CASSPLPVQGATNEKLFF.

The chain has TRBV4-2 and TRBJ2-2; maybe TRBD2 (6 bases). Per the germline V gene, CDR1 is LGHNA and CDR2 is YNFKEQ. V gave up 6 bases and J gave up 0 bases, with 26 bases separating them. This CDR3 region has 20 residues. CDR3 amino acids: CASRPARELAGFANTGELFF. DNA of the CDR3: TGTGCCAGCAGACCAGCCCGGGAATTGGCGGGATTCGCGAACACCGGGGAGCTGTTTTTT.

This clonotype was detected a few times. This sequence joins TRBV19 and TRBJ2-7, with 9 bases matching TRBD2. Per germline, CDR1 LNHDA and CDR2 SQIVND (reference sequence). The CDR3 has 14 amino acids. V shed 4 bases, J shed 3 bases, and the junction held 4 bases outside the gene matches. CDR3 amino acids: CASSSGRALYEQYF. For the CDR3, the DNA is TGTGCCAGTAGTAGCGGGAGGGCCCTCTACGAGCAGTACTTC.

The chain has TRBV27 and TRBJ2-5, with a weak D call TRBD2 (5 bases). Per the germline V gene, CDR1 is MNHEY and CDR2 is SMNVEV (reference sequence). CDR3 length equals 17 residues. Between the trimmed V and J ends, which lost 6 bases and 2 bases, there was a span of 22 bases. This CDR3 is CASSSTDLGAVQETQYF. The CDR3, as DNA: TGTGCCAGCAGCTCCACCGACCTGGGAGCGGTACAAGAGACCCAGTACTTC.